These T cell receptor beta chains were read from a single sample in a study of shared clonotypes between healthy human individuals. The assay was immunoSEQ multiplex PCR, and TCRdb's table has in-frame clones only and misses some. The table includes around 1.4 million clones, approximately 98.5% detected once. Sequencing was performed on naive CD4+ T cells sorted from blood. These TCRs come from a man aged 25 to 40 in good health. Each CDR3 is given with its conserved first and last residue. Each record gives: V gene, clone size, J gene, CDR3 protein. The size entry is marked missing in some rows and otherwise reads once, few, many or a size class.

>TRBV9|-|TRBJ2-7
CASSAGTGGNEQYF
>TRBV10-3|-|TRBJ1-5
CAISESKGSSNQPQHF
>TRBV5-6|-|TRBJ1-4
CASSLGGQGANEKLFF
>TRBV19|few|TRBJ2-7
CASSIGYEQYF
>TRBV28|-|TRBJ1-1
CASSLLGGGNTEAFF
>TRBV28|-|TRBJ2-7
CASTSGTSGVYSYEQYF
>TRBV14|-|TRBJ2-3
CASSQWLAGPSTTTDTQYF
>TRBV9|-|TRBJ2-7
CASSVEPTGGYEQYF
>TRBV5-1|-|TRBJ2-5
CASSLGQGVQETQYF
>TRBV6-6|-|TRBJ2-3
CASRGSTDTQYF
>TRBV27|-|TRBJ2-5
CASSLRTSETQYF
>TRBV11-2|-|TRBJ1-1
CASKGRLHTEAFF
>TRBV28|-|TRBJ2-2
CASSLVTGELFF
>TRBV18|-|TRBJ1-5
CASSPAGGYPNQPQHF
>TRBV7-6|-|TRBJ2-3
CASSLAGGAGLSDTQYF
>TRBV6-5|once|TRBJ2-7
CASSYFEGNYEQYF
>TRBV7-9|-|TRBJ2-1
CASSRSGRAVRGNEQFF
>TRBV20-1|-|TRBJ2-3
CSPSTDTQYF
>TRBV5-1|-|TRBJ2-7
CASSLRQGHYYEQYF
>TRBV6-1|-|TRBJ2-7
CASSEAGGKGFEQYF
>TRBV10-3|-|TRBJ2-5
CAISDSGGETQYF
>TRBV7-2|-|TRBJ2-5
CASSFVAGGPETQYF
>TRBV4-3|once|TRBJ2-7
CASSQEADGSYEQYF
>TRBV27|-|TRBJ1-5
CASSRGSNSNQPQHF
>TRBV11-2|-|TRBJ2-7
CASSPRTSGSIYEQYF
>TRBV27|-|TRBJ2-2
CASLSSWAGELFF
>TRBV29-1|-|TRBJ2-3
CSVQQGITDTQYF
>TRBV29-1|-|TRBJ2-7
CSVAEGQGKQQYF
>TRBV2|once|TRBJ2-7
CASSPGTDAEQYF
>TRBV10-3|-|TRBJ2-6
CAIRHSGQGSGANVLTF
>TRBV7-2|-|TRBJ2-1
CASTKAPGLRSNEQFF
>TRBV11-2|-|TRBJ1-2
CASSLGGGSVYGYTF
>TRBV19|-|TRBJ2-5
CASSLRIRETQYF
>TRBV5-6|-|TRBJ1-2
CASSLRENYGYTF